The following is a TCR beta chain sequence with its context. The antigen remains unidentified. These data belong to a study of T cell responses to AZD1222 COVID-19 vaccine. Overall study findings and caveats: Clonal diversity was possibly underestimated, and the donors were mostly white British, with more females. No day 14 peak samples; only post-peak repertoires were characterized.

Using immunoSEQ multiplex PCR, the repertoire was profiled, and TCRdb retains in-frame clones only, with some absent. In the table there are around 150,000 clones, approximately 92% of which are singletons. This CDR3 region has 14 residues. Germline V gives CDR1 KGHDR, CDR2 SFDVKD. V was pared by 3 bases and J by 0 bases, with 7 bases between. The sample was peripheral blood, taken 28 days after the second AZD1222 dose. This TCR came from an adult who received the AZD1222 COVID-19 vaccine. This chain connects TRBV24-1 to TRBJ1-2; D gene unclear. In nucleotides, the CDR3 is TGTGCCACCAGTGATAGGGCCGCTAACTATGGCTACACCTTC. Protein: CATSDRAANYGYTF.